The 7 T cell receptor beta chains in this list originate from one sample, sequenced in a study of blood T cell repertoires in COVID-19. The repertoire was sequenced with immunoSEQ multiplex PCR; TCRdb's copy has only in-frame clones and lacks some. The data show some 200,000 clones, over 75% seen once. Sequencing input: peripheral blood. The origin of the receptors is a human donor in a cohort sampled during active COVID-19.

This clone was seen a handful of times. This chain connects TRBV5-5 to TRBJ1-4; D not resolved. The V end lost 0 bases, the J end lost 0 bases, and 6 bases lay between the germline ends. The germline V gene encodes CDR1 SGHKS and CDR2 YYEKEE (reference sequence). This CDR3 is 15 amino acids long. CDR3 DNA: TGTGCCAGCAGCTTGGGTCTTACAACTAATGAAAAACTGTTTTTT. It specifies CASSLGLTTNEKLFF.

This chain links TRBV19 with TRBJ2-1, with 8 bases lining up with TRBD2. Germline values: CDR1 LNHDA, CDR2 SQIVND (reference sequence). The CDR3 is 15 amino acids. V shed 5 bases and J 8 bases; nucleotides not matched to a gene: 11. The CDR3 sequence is CASSPAGLGLDEQFF. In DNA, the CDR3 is TGTGCCAGTAGTCCTGCGGGACTAGGTTTGGATGAGCAGTTCTTC.

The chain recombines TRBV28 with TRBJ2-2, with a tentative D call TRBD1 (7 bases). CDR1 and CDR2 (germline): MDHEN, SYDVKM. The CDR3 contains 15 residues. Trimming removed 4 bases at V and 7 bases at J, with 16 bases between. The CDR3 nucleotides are TGTGCCAGCAGTTCGGAGGGGGCGCGGGGCGGGGAGCTGTTTTTT. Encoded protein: CASSSEGARGGELFF. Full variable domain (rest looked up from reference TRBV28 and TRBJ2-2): DVKVTQSSRYLVKRTGEKVFLECVQDMDHENMFWYRQDPGLGLRLIYFSYDVKMKEKGDIPEGYSVSREKKERFSLILESASTNQTSMYLCASSSEGARGGELFFGEGSRLTVL.

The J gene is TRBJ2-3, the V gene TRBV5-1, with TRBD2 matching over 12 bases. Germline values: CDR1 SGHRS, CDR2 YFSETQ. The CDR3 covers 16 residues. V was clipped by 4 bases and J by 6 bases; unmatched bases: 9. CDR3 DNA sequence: TGCGCCAGCAGCACCCCTAGCGGGGGGGCCTCGGATACGCAGTATTTT. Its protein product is CASSTPSGGASDTQYF.

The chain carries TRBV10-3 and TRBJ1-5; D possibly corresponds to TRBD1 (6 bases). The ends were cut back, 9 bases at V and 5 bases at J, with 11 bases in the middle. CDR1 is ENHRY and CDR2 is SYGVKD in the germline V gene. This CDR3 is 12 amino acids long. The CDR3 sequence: CAIGGGDQPQHF. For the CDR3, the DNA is TGTGCCATAGGAGGGGGGGATCAGCCCCAGCATTTT.

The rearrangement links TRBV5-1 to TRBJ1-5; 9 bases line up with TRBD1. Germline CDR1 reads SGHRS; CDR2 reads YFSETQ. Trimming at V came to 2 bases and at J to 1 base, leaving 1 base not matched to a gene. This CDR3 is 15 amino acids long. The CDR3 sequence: CASSLTGGSNQPQHF. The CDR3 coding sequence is TGCGCCAGCAGCTTAACAGGGGGCAGCAATCAGCCCCAGCATTTT.

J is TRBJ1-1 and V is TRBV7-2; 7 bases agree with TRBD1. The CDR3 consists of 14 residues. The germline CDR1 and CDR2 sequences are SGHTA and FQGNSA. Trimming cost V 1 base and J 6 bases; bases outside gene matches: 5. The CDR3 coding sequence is TGTGCCAGCAGCTTAGAGGCCAGGGGGTCTGAAGCTTTCTTT. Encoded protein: CASSLEARGSEAFF.